The next 16 T cell receptor beta chains were all read from a single sample in a study of spatial heterogeneity in lung cancer. Indicated time point: sample taken at primary tumor resection. Without sorting, whole RNA was sequenced from tumor, nontumor lung or frozen PBMC. TCRdb analysed the 5' RACE reads with MiXCR anew, one entry per CDR3 protein. Among approximately 5,000 distinct CDR3 sequences, over 25% were seen once, and the ten largest hold 16%. The sequences come from PBMCs, collected at surgery. The receptors here all came from a male donor with early-stage non-small cell lung cancer.

This clonotype ranks as medium-sized. The V and J genes are TRBV7-3 and TRBJ2-2; 14 bases line up with TRBD2. This CDR3 has 17 residues. Germline CDR1 is SGHTA and CDR2 is FQGTGA. V lost 5 bases, J lost 6 bases, and 8 bases stayed unmatched. Here the CDR3 DNA reads TGTGCCAGCAGCCCCGGACTAGCGGGAGGAGAGTCCGGGGAGCTGTTTTTT. Protein sequence: CASSPGLAGGESGELFF.

The genes are TRBV6-5 and TRBJ2-4; 7 positions match TRBD2. The CDR3 runs to 14 residues. Looked up from germline, CDR1 is MNHEY and CDR2 is SVGAGI. The V and J ends lost 4 bases and 8 bases, in that order; junction bases with no gene match: 8. The DNA for the CDR3 is TGTGCCAGCAGTTTCCGGACCGCGGGGGACATTCAGTACTTC. Translated: CASSFRTAGDIQYF.

In this sample, this clonotype turned up many times. This sequence joins TRBV20-1 and TRBJ1-2, with 7 bases aligning to TRBD1. CDR1 is DFQATT, CDR2 SNEGSKA, per germline (reference sequence). Losses at the gene ends were 6 bases for V and 6 bases for J; bases not matched to a gene: 7. This CDR3 has 12 residues. DNA for the CDR3: TGCAGTGCCAAGACAGGGACTAATGGCTACACCTTC. It yields the protein CSAKTGTNGYTF.

The V call is TRBV6-1, the J call TRBJ1-2; the match to TRBD1 covers 7 bases. The CDR3 consists of 16 residues. Germline CDR1 MNHNS, CDR2 SASEGT. The ends lost 10 bases at V and 2 bases at J; junction bases unmatched: 16. CDR3 bases: TGTGCCATCACCGAGTCCGTCTGGGGACAGAACTATGGCTACACCTTC. Translation gives CAITESVWGQNYGYTF.

Relative to its sample, this clonotype is medium-sized (0.01 to 0.1%). The chain carries TRBV20-1 and TRBJ2-3; D is perhaps TRBD2 (6 bases). V was trimmed by 5 bases and J by 1 base, leaving 19 bases between them. Germline CDR1 reads DFQATT; CDR2 reads SNEGSKA (reference sequence). The CDR3 is 16 amino acids. The chain's CDR3 is CSAPSPRGIGTDTQYF. The DNA for the CDR3 is TGCAGTGCTCCCTCCCCGCGGGGCATCGGCACAGATACGCAGTATTTT.

Relative to its sample, this clonotype is medium-sized (0.01 to 0.1%). The J gene is TRBJ2-5, the V gene TRBV4-2; 10 bases map to TRBD2. The CDR3 runs 15 residues. Germline CDR1 reads LGHNA; CDR2 reads YNFKEQ. Trimming removed 1 base from V and 4 bases from J; junction bases left unmatched: 3. The CDR3 spells CASSQAASGRETQYF. In DNA form, the CDR3 reads TGTGCCAGCAGCCAAGCAGCTAGCGGGAGAGAGACCCAGTACTTC.

In this sample, this clonotype is large. This sequence joins TRBV5-1 and TRBJ2-7; D remains ambiguous. Germline-derived CDR1 and CDR2 are SGHRS and YFSETQ. Trimming shortened V by 0 bases and J by 0 bases, and 19 bases separated the two germline ends. The CDR3 is 18 amino acids. The CDR3 reads CASSLERADRSVSYEQYF. The CDR3 DNA sequence: TGCGCCAGCAGCTTGGAACGGGCGGACCGTTCCGTCTCCTACGAGCAGTACTTC.

The rearrangement uses TRBV11-2 and TRBJ2-7; TRBD2 matches 10 bases. CDR3 length: 16 residues. Trimming removed 1 base from V and 2 bases from J; junction bases left unmatched: 5. The germline V gene has CDR1 SGHAT and CDR2 FQNNGV. This CDR3 reads CASSLAPGLATYEQYF. The CDR3 DNA is TGTGCCAGCAGCTTAGCGCCGGGACTAGCGACCTACGAGCAGTACTTC.

By share, this clonotype ranks as medium-sized. The gene calls are TRBV6-6 and TRBJ2-1, with TRBD2 as a possible D gene (6 bases). V lost 1 base and J lost 5, with 15 bases in between. The CDR3 sequence is 16 residues long. The germline V gene has CDR1 MNHNY and CDR2 SVGAGI (reference sequence). The CDR3: CASSYYDAGTNNEQFF. The CDR3 DNA reads as TGTGCCAGCAGTTACTACGACGCGGGAACCAACAATGAGCAGTTCTTC.

This clonotype has ten or more counts. The chain links TRBV20-1 to TRBJ2-7; 10 bases match TRBD1. Germline loops: CDR1 DFQATT, CDR2 SNEGSKA (reference sequence). The CDR3 extends over 16 amino acids. J was trimmed by 2 bases and V by 0 bases; bases with no gene match: 7. The CDR3, as DNA: TGCAGTGCTAGAGATTTTGGGACAGGGGATACCTACGAGCAGTACTTC. Encoded protein: CSARDFGTGDTYEQYF.

In its sample, this clonotype ranks as medium-sized (0.01 to 0.1%). The genes are TRBV5-4 and TRBJ2-4, with TRBD1 identical over 9 bases. The CDR3 loop spans 16 amino acids. V trimming: 0 bases; J trimming: 4 bases; junction bases outside the gene matches: 5. From germline, CDR1 is SGHNT and CDR2 YYREEE (reference sequence). CDR3 residues: CASSLVGDREKNIQYF. CDR3 sequence (DNA): TGTGCCAGCAGCTTGGTTGGGGACAGGGAGAAAAACATTCAGTACTTC.

This clonotype ranks as medium-sized (0.01 to 0.1%). This CDR3 is CASSLVLKGTDTQYF. CDR3 bases: TGCGCCAGCAGCTTGGTTTTGAAAGGCACAGATACGCAGTATTTT. The chain joins TRBV5-1 to TRBJ2-3; the D is unclear. V was shortened by 0 bases and J by 1 base, with 9 bases between the two germline ends. The length of the CDR3 is 15 residues. Per the germline V gene, CDR1 is SGHRS and CDR2 is YFSETQ. Drawing the rest from reference TRBV5-1 and TRBJ2-3, the complete variable domain is KAGVTQTPRYLIKTRGQQVTLSCSPISGHRSVSWYQQTPGQGLQFLFEYFSETQRNKGNFPGRFSGRQFSNSRSEMNVSTLELGDSALYLCASSLVLKGTDTQYFGPGTRLTVL.

The table lists this clonotype with a few counts. The rearrangement joins TRBV5-6 to TRBJ2-7, with TRBD1 matching 9 bases. The length of the CDR3 is 15 residues. Germline V gene sequence: CDR1 SGHDT, CDR2 YYEEEE. Trimming removed 4 bases from V and 6 bases from J; junction bases left unmatched: 11. The DNA of the CDR3 is TGTGCCAGCAGCCGGCGACAGGGGGTGTTCCTCGAGCAGTACTTC. Its translation: CASSRRQGVFLEQYF.

In this sample, this clonotype is medium-sized. At one end the junction does not follow the germline gene, possibly because of a read error. CDR3 loop: CASSLVPRGQHTGELFF. The CDR3 DNA reads TGTGCTAGCAGCTTAGTCCCTCGGGGGCAGCATACCGGGGAGCTGTTTTTT. The rearrangement joins TRBV7-7 to TRBJ2-2; tentatively, D is TRBD1 or TRBD2 (6 bases each). CDR3 length: 17 residues. Germline V lookup: CDR1 SSHAT, CDR2 FNYEAQ (reference sequence).

In this sample, this clonotype is medium-sized (0.01 to 0.1%). The chain has TRBV20-1 and TRBJ2-3; TRBD2 agrees at 13 bases. Germline CDR1 and CDR2: DFQATT and SNEGSKA (reference sequence). Germline trimming cut 0 bases from V and 6 bases from J; bases unmatched to any gene: 6. The CDR3 extends over 16 amino acids. This CDR3 reads CSARDGTSGEADTQYF. Written as DNA, the CDR3 is TGCAGTGCTAGAGATGGGACTAGCGGGGAAGCGGATACGCAGTATTTT.

Relative to its sample, this clonotype is medium-sized. The chain couples TRBV6-6 to TRBJ2-7; a possible D gene is TRBD1 (5 bases). Germline CDR1 is MNHNY and CDR2 is SVGAGI (reference sequence). V dropped 0 bases and J dropped 5 bases, with 14 bases sitting between them. CDR3 size: 15 residues. CDR3 in DNA: TGTGCCAGCAGTTACTCCAAAATAAGGGGCGACGAGCAGTACTTC. Its protein is CASSYSKIRGDEQYF.